The T cell receptor beta chain under discussion was sequenced for a study of blood T cell repertoires in COVID-19. The overall study: The United States, Italy and Spain supplied acute and convalescent COVID-19 samples. Sample material is recorded as cDNA or gDNA derived from T cells, B-cell-depleted T cells, or PBMCs.

The CDR3 spans 18 residues. Trimming took 0 bases from V and 4 from J; bases not matched to a gene: 8. CDR1 is SGHVS, CDR2 FNYEAQ, per germline. In the original processing: Estimation of nucleated cell counts was performed using reference gene primer amplification. Generated by immunoSEQ multiplex PCR, the TCRdb table keeps only in-frame clones and is missing some. That table supplies the V and J calls and clone size; D and trimming were determined from the DNA. The sample carries 360,000 or so clones, approximately 89% recorded once. The receptor was derived from a woman aged 55 to 70 with COVID-19, enrolled during active disease. The rearrangement joins TRBV7-6 to TRBJ2-1; TRBD2 agrees at 11 bases. Input material: peripheral blood. Written as DNA, the CDR3 is TGTGCCAGCAGCTTAGCAGCGGGGACTAGCGGAGGTTACAATGAGCAGTTCTTC. It encodes CASSLAAGTSGGYNEQFF. The whole variable domain, filled in from reference TRBV7-6 and TRBJ2-1, reads GAGVSQSPRYKVTKRGQDVALRCDPISGHVSLYWYRQALGQGPEFLTYFNYEAQQDKSGLPNDRFSAERPEGSISTLTIQRTEQRDSAMYRCASSLAAGTSGGYNEQFFGPGTRLTVL.